One and the same sample provided the 26 T cell receptor beta chains below, sequenced in a study of blood T cell repertoires in COVID-19. Profiled with immunoSEQ multiplex PCR; TCRdb holds only in-frame clones, not every one. Among some 330,000 clones listed, more than 75% were seen once. Source material: PBMCs or T cells enriched from blood (not recorded which). These receptors all stem from a man aged 40-50 years in a cohort exposed to, infected with or recovered from COVID-19 (not recorded which).

DNA of the CDR3: TGTGCCAGCAGTGCCCACAGGGTTGACTATGGCTACACCTTC. Protein sequence: CASSAHRVDYGYTF. The chain employs TRBV2 and TRBJ1-2; TRBD1 is a possible D gene (6 bases). The V and J ends lost 4 bases and 3 bases respectively, with 12 bases between them. The CDR3 covers 14 residues. The V gene's germline CDR1 is SNHLY and CDR2 FYNNEI.

This clone was observed a handful of times. Other DNA sequences in this specimen translate into the identical CDR3. The CDR3, as DNA: TGTGCCACCAGTGACGGCTATGGCTACACCTTC. As protein: CATSDGYGYTF. V usage is TRBV24-1 and J usage is TRBJ1-2; no clear D. V shed 4 bases and J shed 4 bases, with 3 bases lying between them. There are 11 residues in the CDR3. Per germline, CDR1 KGHDR and CDR2 SFDVKD.

This chain links TRBV18 with TRBJ1-4, with D tentatively TRBD1 (5 bases). The germline V and J ends were trimmed by 7 bases and 8 bases, with 14 bases remaining between them. The CDR3 has 13 amino acids. Per the germline V gene, CDR1 is KGHSH and CDR2 is LQKENI. CDR3 loop: CASLRGDGEKLFF. The CDR3 DNA follows: TGTGCCAGCTTAAGGGGCGACGGGGAAAAACTGTTTTTT.

This clone appeared a few times. V gene TRBV29-1 combines with J gene TRBJ1-1, with TRBD1 identical over 7 bases. The CDR3 consists of 14 residues. Losses at the gene ends were 8 bases for V and 1 base for J; bases not matched to a gene: 10. Germline CDR1 is SQVTM and CDR2 is ANQGSEA. The CDR3 region is CSIQTGAGNTEAFF. The DNA of the CDR3 is TGCAGCATACAAACAGGGGCCGGGAACACTGAAGCTTTCTTT.

This sequence joins TRBV28 and TRBJ2-1; D may be TRBD2 (5 bases). The germline V gene encodes CDR1 MDHEN and CDR2 SYDVKM. V was shortened by 6 bases and J by 10 bases, with 16 bases between the two germline ends. The CDR3 runs to 13 residues. DNA for the CDR3: TGTGCCAGCAGATCGAGGGTCGGAGGAGAGCAGTTCTTC. It specifies CASRSRVGGEQFF.

This rearrangement joins TRBV7-9 to TRBJ1-4; D is perhaps TRBD1 (5 bases). The CDR3 has 16 residues. Germline CDR1 SEHNR, CDR2 FQNEAQ (reference sequence). V gave up 2 bases and J gave up 4 bases, with 14 bases separating them. The CDR3 reads CASSLPRGEINEKLFF. In nucleotides, the CDR3 is TGTGCCAGCAGCTTACCGCGGGGGGAAATTAATGAAAAACTGTTTTTT.

CDR3 loop: CASSPVAGVGNEQFF. In nucleotides, the CDR3 is TGTGCCAGCTCACCGGTAGCGGGAGTTGGCAATGAGCAGTTCTTC. V and J are TRBV18 and TRBJ2-1; 9 nucleotides match TRBD2. V lost 3 bases and J lost 6; bases outside the gene matches: 6. Germline V gene sequence: CDR1 KGHSH, CDR2 LQKENI. This CDR3 has 15 residues.

The chain carries TRBV5-1 and TRBJ1-1; 9 nucleotides align to TRBD1. Germline V lookup: CDR1 SGHRS, CDR2 YFSETQ. V lost 5 bases and J lost 3; bases outside the gene matches: 5. This CDR3 is built from 14 residues. CDR3 sequence reads: CASRGTGHHTEAFF. The CDR3 coding sequence is TGCGCCAGCAGGGGGACAGGGCACCACACTGAAGCTTTCTTT. Looking up the rest from reference TRBV5-1 and TRBJ1-1 gives the full variable domain: KAGVTQTPRYLIKTRGQQVTLSCSPISGHRSVSWYQQTPGQGLQFLFEYFSETQRNKGNFPGRFSGRQFSNSRSEMNVSTLELGDSALYLCASRGTGHHTEAFFGQGTRLTVV.

Here the CDR3 DNA reads TGTGCCAGCAGTAAACAGGCGGGGAATGAAAAACTGTTTTTT. As protein: CASSKQAGNEKLFF. The V gene is TRBV9, the J gene TRBJ1-4; TRBD1 might be the D (5 bases). Germline values: CDR1 SGDLS, CDR2 YYNGEE. Trimming pared 5 bases from V and 5 bases from J, leaving 13 bases between. CDR3 length: 14 amino acids.

This clone was seen a single time. The chain combines TRBV7-2 with TRBJ1-4; D is undetermined. The CDR3 has 15 residues. CDR1 and CDR2 from the germline V gene are SGHTA and FQGNSA. The V end was cut by 2 bases, the J end by 3 bases, with 10 bases between. This CDR3 is CASSLSGRANEKLFF. CDR3 in DNA: TGTGCCAGCAGCTTATCGGGGAGGGCTAATGAAAAACTGTTTTTT. The full variable domain, completed using reference TRBV7-2 and TRBJ1-4, is GAGVSQSPSNKVTEKGKDVELRCDPISGHTALYWYRQSLGQGLEFLIYFQGNSAPDKSGLPSDRFSAERTGGSVSTLTIQRTQQEDSAVYLCASSLSGRANEKLFFGSGTQLSVL.

The chain couples TRBV5-1 to TRBJ1-1; maybe TRBD1 (6 bases). The CDR3 sequence is 15 residues long. Germline V CDR1 and CDR2: SGHRS, YFSETQ. V was shortened by 2 bases and J by 4 bases, with 15 bases between the two germline ends. The CDR3: CASSFGAGVATEAFF. DNA for the CDR3: TGCGCCAGCAGCTTTGGGGCAGGGGTGGCCACTGAAGCTTTCTTT.

This sequence joins TRBV9 and TRBJ2-1; TRBD2 agrees at 8 bases. The length of the CDR3 is 14 residues. The trim removed 0 bases at V and 7 bases at J, leaving 3 bases unmatched. Germline V gene data show CDR1 as SGDLS and CDR2 as YYNGEE. CDR3 bases: TGTGCCAGCAGCGTAGACGGGAGGGGTAATGAGCAGTTCTTC. Translating it yields CASSVDGRGNEQFF.

The chain couples TRBV11-2 to TRBJ1-1; 11 bases map to TRBD1. Germline loops: CDR1 SGHAT, CDR2 FQNNGV. The CDR3 is 16 amino acids. V shed 4 bases, J shed 1 base, and the junction held 5 bases outside the gene matches. The CDR3, as DNA: TGTGCCAGCAGCTGGGGACAGGGGGTCAGGAACACTGAAGCTTTCTTT. It specifies CASSWGQGVRNTEAFF.

The chain uses TRBV19 and TRBJ1-1, with 10 bases that match TRBD1. Germline lookup yields CDR1 LNHDA and CDR2 SQIVND (reference sequence). The ends lost 6 bases at V and 5 bases at J; junction bases unmatched: 9. This CDR3 contains 15 residues. DNA for the CDR3: TGTGCCAGTAGCAGTCCCCGGGACAGGGGAACTGAAGCTTTCTTT. The encoded protein is CASSSPRDRGTEAFF.

The V and J genes are TRBV29-1 and TRBJ2-7, with D maybe TRBD1 (5 bases). Germline V gene lookup returns CDR1 SQVTM and CDR2 ANQGSEA. The CDR3 has 15 amino acids. Deletions cut 3 bases from V and 0 bases from J, with 15 bases between. CDR3 protein: CSVDKGTGSSYEQYF. CDR3 sequence (DNA): TGCAGCGTTGACAAAGGTACAGGCAGCTCCTACGAGCAGTACTTC.

This chain uses TRBV5-1 with TRBJ2-1; TRBD2 matches 7 bases. Germline assignment: CDR1 SGHRS and CDR2 YFSETQ. The length of the CDR3 is 14 residues. J was trimmed by 5 bases and V by 0 bases; bases with no gene match: 2. The CDR3 sequence is CASSLALADNEQFF. CDR3 sequence (DNA): TGCGCCAGCAGCTTGGCCCTAGCGGACAATGAGCAGTTCTTC. The full variable domain, rest sourced from reference TRBV5-1 and TRBJ2-1, is KAGVTQTPRYLIKTRGQQVTLSCSPISGHRSVSWYQQTPGQGLQFLFEYFSETQRNKGNFPGRFSGRQFSNSRSEMNVSTLELGDSALYLCASSLALADNEQFFGPGTRLTVL.

V and J are TRBV7-9 and TRBJ2-7; unclear D gene. CDR3 length: 12 residues. Germline V gene lookup returns CDR1 SEHNR and CDR2 FQNEAQ (reference sequence). Trimming removed 5 bases at V and 5 bases at J, with 10 bases between. The CDR3 region has the DNA TGTGCCAGCAGCCCCCCAGGTGACGAGCAGTACTTC. It translates to CASSPPGDEQYF.

The chain uses TRBV5-4 and TRBJ2-1, with D maybe TRBD1 (5 bases). The V and J ends lost 0 bases and 7 bases respectively, with 8 bases between them. This CDR3 has 13 residues. Germline V gene lookup returns CDR1 SGHNT and CDR2 YYREEE (reference sequence). CDR3 loop: CASSLEGWNEQFF. The CDR3 DNA sequence: TGTGCCAGCAGCTTGGAGGGGTGGAATGAGCAGTTCTTC. The full variable domain, with the rest looked up from reference TRBV5-4 and TRBJ2-1, is ETGVTQSPTHLIKTRGQQVTLRCSSQSGHNTVSWYQQALGQGPQFIFQYYREEENGRGNFPPRFSGLQFPNYSSELNVNALELDDSALYLCASSLEGWNEQFFGPGTRLTVL.

The V call is TRBV24-1, the J call TRBJ2-3, with 8 bases lining up with TRBD1. This CDR3 contains 14 residues. V was pared by 4 bases and J by 8 bases, with 7 bases of the junction left unmatched. Germline V gene lookup returns CDR1 KGHDR and CDR2 SFDVKD. CDR3 DNA: TGTGCCACCAGTGACCCGGGACAGGCCTTTACGCAGTATTTT. Amino acids: CATSDPGQAFTQYF.

The V and J genes are TRBV7-8 and TRBJ1-2; D is undetermined. Germline CDR1 and CDR2: SGHVS and FQNEAQ. V lost 1 base and J 4 bases, leaving 10 bases between the germline ends. CDR3 length equals 14 residues. CDR3 sequence (DNA): TGTGCCAGCAGCTTAGGCTCCCTTAGCTATGGCTACACCTTC. Amino acids: CASSLGSLSYGYTF.

The genes are TRBV19 and TRBJ1-3; the D gene is possibly TRBD1 (6 bases). Germline V lookup: CDR1 LNHDA, CDR2 SQIVND (reference sequence). The CDR3 runs to 16 residues. V dropped 3 bases and J dropped 0 bases, with 12 bases sitting between them. The CDR3 region is CASSMGAGISGNTIYF. The DNA of the CDR3 is TGTGCCAGTAGTATGGGGGCAGGAATCTCTGGAAACACCATATATTTT.

This chain connects TRBV5-1 to TRBJ2-7; 9 positions match TRBD1. With V trimmed by 0 bases and J by 3 bases, 1 base remained unmatched. The CDR3 sequence is 14 residues long. Germline V gene lookup returns CDR1 SGHRS and CDR2 YFSETQ. This CDR3 is CASSLGTGVYEQYF. CDR3 nucleotides: TGCGCCAGCAGCTTGGGGACAGGGGTCTACGAGCAGTACTTC.

This chain joins TRBV5-4 and TRBJ2-7; 8 bases fit TRBD2. CDR3 length: 14 amino acids. The germline V gene encodes CDR1 SGHNT and CDR2 YYREEE (reference sequence). After removal of 3 bases from V and 6 bases from J, the junction contained 8 bases not matched to a gene. The CDR3 is CASSSGTSFVEQYF. CDR3 DNA: TGTGCCAGCAGCTCCGGGACTAGTTTCGTCGAGCAGTACTTC.

The chain carries TRBV19 and TRBJ2-1; 8 nucleotides align to TRBD2. J was trimmed by 7 bases and V by 7 bases; bases with no gene match: 15. Per germline, CDR1 LNHDA and CDR2 SQIVND (reference sequence). This CDR3 contains 16 residues. The CDR3 protein is CASTPTRGGRSNEQFF. The DNA of the CDR3 is TGTGCCAGTACCCCCACCAGGGGCGGGAGGAGTAATGAGCAGTTCTTC.

The chain carries TRBV27 and TRBJ1-5, with TRBD1 as a possible D gene (6 bases). Germline CDR1 and CDR2: MNHEY and SMNVEV (reference sequence). The V end lost 4 bases, the J end lost 2 bases, and 18 bases lay between the germline ends. The CDR3 covers 17 residues. The CDR3 sequence: CASSSTRGGTGNQPQHF. Written as DNA, the CDR3 is TGTGCCAGCAGTTCAACAAGGGGGGGAACGGGCAATCAGCCCCAGCATTTT.

CDR3 sequence reads: CASSSAGGANQPQHF. In DNA, the CDR3 is TGTGCCAGCAGTTCCGCGGGGGGGGCCAATCAGCCCCAGCATTTT. The gene calls are TRBV6-5 and TRBJ1-5; the D gene is possibly TRBD1 (6 bases). With 4 bases removed from V and 3 bases from J, the gap between germline ends came to 13 bases. Germline V gene lookup returns CDR1 MNHEY and CDR2 SVGAGI. The CDR3 spans 15 residues.